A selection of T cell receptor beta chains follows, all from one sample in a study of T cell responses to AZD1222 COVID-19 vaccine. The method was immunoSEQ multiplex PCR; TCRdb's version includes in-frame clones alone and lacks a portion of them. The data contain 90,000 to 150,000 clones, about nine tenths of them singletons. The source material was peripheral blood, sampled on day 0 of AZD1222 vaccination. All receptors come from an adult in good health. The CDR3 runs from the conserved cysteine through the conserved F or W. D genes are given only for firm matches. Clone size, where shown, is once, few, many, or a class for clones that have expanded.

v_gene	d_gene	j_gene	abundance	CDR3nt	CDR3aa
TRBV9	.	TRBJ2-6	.	TGTGCCAGCAGCTCATTGTCTGGGGCCAACGTCCTGACTTTC	CASSSLSGANVLTF
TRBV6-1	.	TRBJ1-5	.	TGTGCCAGCAGTGAATCCCCGCGGGCCAGCAATCAGCCCCAGCATTTT	CASSESPRASNQPQHF
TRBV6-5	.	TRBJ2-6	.	TGTGCCAGCAGTTATGGGTTTGGGGCCAACGTCCTGACTTTC	CASSYGFGANVLTF
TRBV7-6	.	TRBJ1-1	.	TGTGCCAGCAGCTTAGTCGAGGTAGGGAACACTGAAGCTTTCTTT	CASSLVEVGNTEAFF
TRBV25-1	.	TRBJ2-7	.	TGTGCCAGCAGTGAATTAGCCTCCCCCAGTTCCTTC	CASSELASPSSF
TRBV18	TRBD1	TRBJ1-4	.	TGTGCCAGCTCATCACTTACAGGGGGCGATGAAAAACTGTTTTTT	CASSSLTGGDEKLFF
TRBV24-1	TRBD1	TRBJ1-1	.	TGTGCCACCAGCGATTCCCGGACAGGGCCGACTGAAGCTTTCTTT	CATSDSRTGPTEAFF
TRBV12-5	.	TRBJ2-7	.	TGTGCTAGTGGTTACGATGTCACCGAGCAGTACTTC	CASGYDVTEQYF
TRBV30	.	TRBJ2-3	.	TGTGCCTGGAGTGTGGTAGGGGATACGCAGTATTTT	CAWSVVGDTQYF
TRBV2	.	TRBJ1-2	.	TGTGCCAGCAGTGAAGATTTTAACTATGGCTACACCTTC	CASSEDFNYGYTF
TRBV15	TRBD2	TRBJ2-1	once	TGTGCCACCAGCAGATCGACCGGGACTATCCTCTACAATGAGCAGTTCTTC	CATSRSTGTILYNEQFF
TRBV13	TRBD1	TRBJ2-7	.	TGTGCCAGCAGCTTAGGGGACAGGGCGGGTGAGCAGTACTTC	CASSLGDRAGEQYF
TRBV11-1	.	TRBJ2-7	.	TGTGCCAGCAGCTTAGGGACAGTGGCGTACGAGCAGTACTTC	CASSLGTVAYEQYF
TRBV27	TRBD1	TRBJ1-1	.	TGTGCCAGCAGAGGGGGCATGAACACTGAAGCTTTCTTT	CASRGGMNTEAFF
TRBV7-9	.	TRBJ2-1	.	TGTGCCAGCAGCTTAGATGCCGGGCCCTCCTACAATGAGCAGTTCTTC	CASSLDAGPSYNEQFF
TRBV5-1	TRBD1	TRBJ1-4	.	TGCGCCAGCAGCTTGGGACAGGGGAGTGTTAATGAAAAACTGTTTTTT	CASSLGQGSVNEKLFF
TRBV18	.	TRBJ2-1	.	TGTGCCAGCTCACCACGGGGGCGGGAGACCACCGCTTCCTCCTACAATGAGCAGTTCTTC	CASSPRGRETTASSYNEQFF
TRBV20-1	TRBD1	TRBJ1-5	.	TGCAGTGCTAGTAACGACAGGGAGAACGGTCAGCCCCAGCATTTT	CSASNDRENGQPQHF
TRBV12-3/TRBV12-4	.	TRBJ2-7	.	TGTGCCAGCAGTTTAGGGGGAGCCGAGCAGTACTTC	CASSLGGAEQYF
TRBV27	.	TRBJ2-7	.	TGTGCCAGCAGCAAACAGAATACCTACGAGCAGTACTTC	CASSKQNTYEQYF
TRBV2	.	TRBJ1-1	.	TGTGCCAGCACCACACGGGCCACTGAAGCTTTCTTT	CASTTRATEAFF
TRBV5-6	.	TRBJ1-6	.	TGTGCCAGCAGCCTACGACAGGCACCCCTCCACTTT	CASSLRQAPLHF
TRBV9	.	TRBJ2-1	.	TGTGCCAGCAGCGTTTCGACGGGACAAGACTACAATGAGCAGTTCTTC	CASSVSTGQDYNEQFF
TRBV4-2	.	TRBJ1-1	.	TGTGCCAGCAGCCGAACATTCCGGACGCTGAACACTGAAGCTTTCTTT	CASSRTFRTLNTEAFF
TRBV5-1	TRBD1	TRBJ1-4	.	TGCGCCAGCAGCGGGCAGGGGACAGGTACTGAAAAACTGTTTTTT	CASSGQGTGTEKLFF
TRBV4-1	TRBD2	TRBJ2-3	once	TGCGCCAGCAGCCAAGATGGACTAGCGGGCACAGATACGCAGTATTTT	CASSQDGLAGTDTQYF
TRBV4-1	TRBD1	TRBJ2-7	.	TGCGCCAGCAGCCTTCGGACAGGGGGTACGTACGAGCAGTACTTC	CASSLRTGGTYEQYF
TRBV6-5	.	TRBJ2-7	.	TGTGCCAGCATGCGGGACAGACTATACGAGCAGTACTTC	CASMRDRLYEQYF
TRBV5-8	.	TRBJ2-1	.	TGTGCCAGCAGCTTGGGAGGGGTCTACAATGAGCAGTTCTTC	CASSLGGVYNEQFF
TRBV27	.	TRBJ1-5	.	TGTGCCAGCAGTTCCCAGGGATTCAATCAGCCCCAGCATTTT	CASSSQGFNQPQHF
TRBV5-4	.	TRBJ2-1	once	TGTGCCAGCAGCCGGGGGACAGCATACTACAATGAGCAGTTCTTC	CASSRGTAYYNEQFF
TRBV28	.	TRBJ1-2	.	TGTGCCAGCAGTGGGGCACAATTCTATGGCTACACCTTC	CASSGAQFYGYTF
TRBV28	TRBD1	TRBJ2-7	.	TGTGCCAGCAGACGGGACAGGGGGCTGGGCGAGCAGTACTTC	CASRRDRGLGEQYF
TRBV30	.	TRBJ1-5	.	TGTGCCCGCTCCGAAGGCGCCCTCAATCAGCCCCAGCATTTT	CARSEGALNQPQHF
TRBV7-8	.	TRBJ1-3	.	TGTGCCAGCAGCTTAGGCGGCTCTGGAAACACCATATATTTT	CASSLGGSGNTIYF
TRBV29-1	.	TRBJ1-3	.	TGCAGCGTTGAACTGGGGGCTGGAAACACCATATATTTT	CSVELGAGNTIYF
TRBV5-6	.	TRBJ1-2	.	TGTGCCAGCAGCTTGTATTTGACATCTAACTATGGCTACACCTTC	CASSLYLTSNYGYTF
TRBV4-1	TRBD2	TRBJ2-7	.	TGCGCCAGCAGCCAAGATCAGGCGGGAGTCTCCTACGAGCAGTACTTC	CASSQDQAGVSYEQYF
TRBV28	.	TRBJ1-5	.	TGTGCCAGCAGTTTAAGTGGAGCGGGCAGCAATCAGCCCCAGCATTTT	CASSLSGAGSNQPQHF
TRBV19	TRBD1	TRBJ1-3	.	TGTGCCAGTAGTATATGGCTGGACAGGGGTTTTAATGAGCTCGGAAACACCATATATTTT	CASSIWLDRGFNELGNTIYF
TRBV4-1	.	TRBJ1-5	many	TGCGCCAGCAGCCCGGAGGACAATTTGAATCAGCCCCAGCATTTT	CASSPEDNLNQPQHF
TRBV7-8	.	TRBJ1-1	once	TGTGCCAGCAGCTTAGTAAACACTGAAGCTTTCTTT	CASSLVNTEAFF
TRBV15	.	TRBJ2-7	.	TGTGCCACCAGCATTAGCGGTAGCTCCTACGAGCAGTACTTC	CATSISGSSYEQYF
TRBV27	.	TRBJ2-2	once	TGTGCCAGCAGTCCAACCCCCCCCGGGGAGCTGTTTTTT	CASSPTPPGELFF
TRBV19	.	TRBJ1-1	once	TGTGCCAGTAGTAGCAGGGCAGGGAACACTGAAGCTTTCTTT	CASSSRAGNTEAFF
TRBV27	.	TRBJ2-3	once	TGTGCCAGCTCTCCGGGGGCCACCGTTAGCACAGATACGCAGTATTTT	CASSPGATVSTDTQYF
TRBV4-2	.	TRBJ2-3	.	TGTGCCAGTAGCCGACCGACGGGAACCGATACGCAGTATTTT	CASSRPTGTDTQYF
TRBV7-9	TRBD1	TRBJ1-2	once	TGTGCCAGCAGTCCCCCCATAGACAGGGTCGGCTACACCTTC	CASSPPIDRVGYTF
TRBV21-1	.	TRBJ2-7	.	TGTGCCAGCAGCAAAGCGCTCCAGGCCAGCTCCTACGAGCAGTACTTC	CASSKALQASSYEQYF
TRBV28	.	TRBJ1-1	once	TGTGCCAGCATCCCCCCTATGAACACTGAAGCTTTCTTT	CASIPPMNTEAFF
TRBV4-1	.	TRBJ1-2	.	TGCGCCAGCAGCCAAGCCCAAGCGATCTATGGCTACACCTTC	CASSQAQAIYGYTF
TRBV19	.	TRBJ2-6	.	TGTGCCAGTAGTATAGAAGTGACAGGCCACAGGGTGGGGGCCAACGTCCTGACTTTC	CASSIEVTGHRVGANVLTF
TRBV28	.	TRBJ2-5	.	TGTGCCAGCAGTTTTAAAGCTGCTCGGGGTGTGCAAGAGACCCAGTACTTC	CASSFKAARGVQETQYF
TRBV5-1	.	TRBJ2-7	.	TGCGCCAGCAGCTTGGGGCAGGGCTTCTCCTACGAGCAGTACTTC	CASSLGQGFSYEQYF
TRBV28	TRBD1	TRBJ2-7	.	TGTGCCAGCAGTACCTCTGGACAGGGGGCCTACGAGCAGTACTTC	CASSTSGQGAYEQYF